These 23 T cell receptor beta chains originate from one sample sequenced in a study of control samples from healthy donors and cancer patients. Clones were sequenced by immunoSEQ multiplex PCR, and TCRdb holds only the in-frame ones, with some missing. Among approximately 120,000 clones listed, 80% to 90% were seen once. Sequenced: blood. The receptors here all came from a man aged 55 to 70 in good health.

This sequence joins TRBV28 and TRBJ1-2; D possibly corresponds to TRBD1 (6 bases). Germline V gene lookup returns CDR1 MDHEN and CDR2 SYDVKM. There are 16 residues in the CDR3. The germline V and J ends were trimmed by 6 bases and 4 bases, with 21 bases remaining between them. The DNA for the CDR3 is TGTGCCAGCAGATTTGGGGCCGGGGGCGAGCCCTATGGCTACACCTTC. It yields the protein CASRFGAGGEPYGYTF.

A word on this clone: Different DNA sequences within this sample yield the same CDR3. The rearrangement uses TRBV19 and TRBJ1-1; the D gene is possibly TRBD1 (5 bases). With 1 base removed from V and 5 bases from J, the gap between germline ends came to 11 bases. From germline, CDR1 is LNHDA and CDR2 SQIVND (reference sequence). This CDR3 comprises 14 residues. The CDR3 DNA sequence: TGTGCCAGTAGTATAGGCGGGACCAATACTGAAGCTTTCTTT. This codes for CASSIGGTNTEAFF.

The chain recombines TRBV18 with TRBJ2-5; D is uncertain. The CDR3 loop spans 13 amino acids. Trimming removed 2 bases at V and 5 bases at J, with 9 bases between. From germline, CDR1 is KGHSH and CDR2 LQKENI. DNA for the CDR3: TGTGCCAGCTCACCAGGGTTGGGCGAGACCCAGTACTTC. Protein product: CASSPGLGETQYF.

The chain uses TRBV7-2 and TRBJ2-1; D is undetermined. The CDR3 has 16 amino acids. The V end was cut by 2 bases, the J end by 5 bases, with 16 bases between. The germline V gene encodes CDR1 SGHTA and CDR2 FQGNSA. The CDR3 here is CASSLILGWQNNEQFF. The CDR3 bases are TGTGCCAGCAGCTTAATTCTAGGATGGCAGAACAATGAGCAGTTCTTC.

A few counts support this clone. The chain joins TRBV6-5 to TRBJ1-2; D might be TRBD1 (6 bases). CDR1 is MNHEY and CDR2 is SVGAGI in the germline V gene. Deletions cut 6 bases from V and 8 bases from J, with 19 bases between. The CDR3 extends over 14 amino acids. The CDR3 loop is CASRSGYLGAGYTF. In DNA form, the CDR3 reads TGTGCCAGCAGATCGGGCTACTTGGGGGCAGGCTACACCTTC.

Here the CDR3 reads CASSPRNNGQEQYF. CDR3 in DNA: TGTGCCAGCTCACCACGAAATAATGGGCAGGAGCAGTACTTC. The chain joins TRBV18 to TRBJ2-7; D unclear. V lost 1 base to trimming and J lost 7 bases, with 14 bases between them. The CDR3 totals 14 residues. CDR1 is KGHSH and CDR2 is LQKENI in the germline V gene.

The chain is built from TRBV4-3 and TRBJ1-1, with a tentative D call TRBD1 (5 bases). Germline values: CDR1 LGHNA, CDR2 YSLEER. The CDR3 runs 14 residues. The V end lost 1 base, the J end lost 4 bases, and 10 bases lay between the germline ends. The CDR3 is CASSQVGGGTEAFF. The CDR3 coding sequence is TGCGCCAGCAGCCAAGTTGGGGGAGGCACTGAAGCTTTCTTT.

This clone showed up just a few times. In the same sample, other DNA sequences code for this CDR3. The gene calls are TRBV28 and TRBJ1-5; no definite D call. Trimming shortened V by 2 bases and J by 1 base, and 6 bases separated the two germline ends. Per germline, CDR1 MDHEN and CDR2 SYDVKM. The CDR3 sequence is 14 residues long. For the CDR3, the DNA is TGTGCCAGCAGTTTAACCGTCAGCAATCAGCCCCAGCATTTT. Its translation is CASSLTVSNQPQHF.

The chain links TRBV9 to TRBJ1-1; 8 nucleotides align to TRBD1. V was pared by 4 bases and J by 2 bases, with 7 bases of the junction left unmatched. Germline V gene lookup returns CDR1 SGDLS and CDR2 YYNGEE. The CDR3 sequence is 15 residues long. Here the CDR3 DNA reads TGTGCCAGCAGCTTAGGACAGGGTGTTAACACTGAAGCTTTCTTT. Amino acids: CASSLGQGVNTEAFF.

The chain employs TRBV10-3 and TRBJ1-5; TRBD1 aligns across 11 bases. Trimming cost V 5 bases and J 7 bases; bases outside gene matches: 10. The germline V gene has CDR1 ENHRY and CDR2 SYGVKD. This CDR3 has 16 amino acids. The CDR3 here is CAISSPGQGVGQPQHF. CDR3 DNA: TGTGCCATCAGTAGTCCGGGACAGGGGGTAGGGCAGCCCCAGCATTTT.

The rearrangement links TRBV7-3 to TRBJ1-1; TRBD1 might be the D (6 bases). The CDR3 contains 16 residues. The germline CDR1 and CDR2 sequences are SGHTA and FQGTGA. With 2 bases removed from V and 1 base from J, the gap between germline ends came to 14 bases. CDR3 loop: CASSLQGTVKNTEAFF. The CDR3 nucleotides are TGTGCCAGCAGCTTACAGGGGACGGTCAAGAACACTGAAGCTTTCTTT. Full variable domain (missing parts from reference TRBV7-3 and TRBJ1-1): GAGVSQTPSNKVTEKGKYVELRCDPISGHTALYWYRQSLGQGPEFLIYFQGTGAADDSGLPNDRFFAVRPEGSVSTLKIQRTERGDSAVYLCASSLQGTVKNTEAFFGQGTRLTVV.

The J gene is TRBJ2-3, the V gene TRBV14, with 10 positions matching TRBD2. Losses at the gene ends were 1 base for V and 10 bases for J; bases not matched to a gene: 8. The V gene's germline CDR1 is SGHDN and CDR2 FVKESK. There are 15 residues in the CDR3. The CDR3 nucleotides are TGTGCCAGCAGCCAAGGCTCCGGGACTAGCGAGCCGCAGTATTTT. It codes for CASSQGSGTSEPQYF.

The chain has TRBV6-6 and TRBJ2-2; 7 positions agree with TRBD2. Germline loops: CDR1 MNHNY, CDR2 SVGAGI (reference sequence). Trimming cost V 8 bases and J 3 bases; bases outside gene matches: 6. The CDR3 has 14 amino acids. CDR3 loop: CASLLLADTGELFF. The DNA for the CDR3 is TGTGCCAGCCTACTCCTAGCGGACACCGGGGAGCTGTTTTTT.

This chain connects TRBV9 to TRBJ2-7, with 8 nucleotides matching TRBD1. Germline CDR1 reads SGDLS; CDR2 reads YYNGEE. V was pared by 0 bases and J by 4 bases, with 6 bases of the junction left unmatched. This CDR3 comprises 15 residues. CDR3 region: CASSVAPGGQYEQYF. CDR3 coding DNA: TGTGCCAGCAGCGTAGCCCCAGGGGGCCAGTACGAGCAGTACTTC.

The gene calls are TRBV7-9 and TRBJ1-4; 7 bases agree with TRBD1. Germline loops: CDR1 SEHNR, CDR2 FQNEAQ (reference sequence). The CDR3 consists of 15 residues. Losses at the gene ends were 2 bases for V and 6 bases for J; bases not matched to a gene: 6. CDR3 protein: CASSLSGTEYEKLFF. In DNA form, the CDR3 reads TGTGCCAGCAGCTTATCCGGGACAGAGTATGAAAAACTGTTTTTT.

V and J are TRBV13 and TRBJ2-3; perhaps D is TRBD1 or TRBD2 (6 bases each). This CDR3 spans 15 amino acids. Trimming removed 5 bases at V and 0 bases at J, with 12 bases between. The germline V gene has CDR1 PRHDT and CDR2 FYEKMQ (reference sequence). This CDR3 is CASSRGGTSTDTQYF. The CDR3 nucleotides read TGTGCCAGCAGCCGAGGGGGGACTAGCACAGATACGCAGTATTTT. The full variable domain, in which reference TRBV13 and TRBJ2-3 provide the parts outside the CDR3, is AAGVIQSPRHLIKEKRETATLKCYPIPRHDTVYWYQQGPGQDPQFLISFYEKMQSDKGSIPDRFSAQQFSDYHSELNMSSLELGDSALYFCASSRGGTSTDTQYFGPGTRLTVL.

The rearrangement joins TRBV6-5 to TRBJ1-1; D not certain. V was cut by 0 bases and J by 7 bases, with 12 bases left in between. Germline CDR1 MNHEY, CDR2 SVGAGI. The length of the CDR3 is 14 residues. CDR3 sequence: CASSYSRTRNEAFF. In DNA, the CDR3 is TGTGCCAGCAGTTACTCGCGTACACGAAATGAAGCTTTCTTT.

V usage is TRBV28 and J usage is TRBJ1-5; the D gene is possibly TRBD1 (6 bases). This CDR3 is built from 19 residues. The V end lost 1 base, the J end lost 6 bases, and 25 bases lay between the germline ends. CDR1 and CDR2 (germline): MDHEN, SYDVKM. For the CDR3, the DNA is TGTGCCAGCAGTTTATTAAGTAGTTGGGGACACCGGGGCAGTCAGCCCCAGCATTTT. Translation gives CASSLLSSWGHRGSQPQHF.

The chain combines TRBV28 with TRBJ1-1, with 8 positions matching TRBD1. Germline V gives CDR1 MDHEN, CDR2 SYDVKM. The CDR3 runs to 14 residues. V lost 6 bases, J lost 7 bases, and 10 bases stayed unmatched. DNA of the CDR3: TGTGCCAGCAGCCCTAGTGGACAGGGTGGTGAAGCTTTCTTT. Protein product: CASSPSGQGGEAFF.

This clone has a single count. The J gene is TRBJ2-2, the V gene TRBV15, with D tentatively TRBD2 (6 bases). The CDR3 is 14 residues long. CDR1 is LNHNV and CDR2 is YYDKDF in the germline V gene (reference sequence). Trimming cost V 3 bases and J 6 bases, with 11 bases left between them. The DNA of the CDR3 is TGTGCCACCAGCAGCGAAGGGGAGGCCGGGGAGCTGTTTTTT. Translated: CATSSEGEAGELFF.

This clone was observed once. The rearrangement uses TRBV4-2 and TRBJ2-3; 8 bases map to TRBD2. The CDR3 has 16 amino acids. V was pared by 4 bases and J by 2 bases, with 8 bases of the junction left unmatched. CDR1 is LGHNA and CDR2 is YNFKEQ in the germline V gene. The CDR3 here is CASSPWRGVSTDTQYF. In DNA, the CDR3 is TGTGCCAGCAGCCCCTGGCGGGGGGTTTCCACAGATACGCAGTATTTT.

The DNA of the CDR3 is TGTGCCAGCCTCCGGGGACAGGGAGAGACCCAGTACTTC. Translation gives CASLRGQGETQYF. This sequence joins TRBV18 and TRBJ2-5; 9 bases agree with TRBD1. The germline V gene has CDR1 KGHSH and CDR2 LQKENI. Losses at the gene ends were 8 bases for V and 4 bases for J; bases not matched to a gene: 5. The CDR3 is made up of 13 amino acids.

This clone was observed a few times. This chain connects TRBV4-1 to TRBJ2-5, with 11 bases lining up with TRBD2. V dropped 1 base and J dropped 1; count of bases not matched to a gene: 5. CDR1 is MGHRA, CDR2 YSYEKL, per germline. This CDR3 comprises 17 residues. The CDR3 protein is CASSQVASGGPQETQYF. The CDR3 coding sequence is TGCGCCAGCAGCCAAGTAGCTAGCGGGGGGCCCCAAGAGACCCAGTACTTC.